The 27 T cell receptor beta chains given below trace back to one sample, sequenced in a study of blood T cells in healthy people across ages. With a J-beta primer mix and a sample-barcoded 5' primer, a second PCR ran about 7 to 12 cycles. TCRdb ran MiXCR on the 5' RACE reads and lists one entry per CDR3 protein. The sample has approximately 1,000,000 distinct CDR3 sequences, around two fifths seen once. The specimen was blood. The receptors originated from a man between 18 and 29 years old in good health.

The sample holds a few counts of this clonotype. The chain carries TRBV5-1 and TRBJ1-2; D is unclear. The length of the CDR3 is 13 residues. CDR1 is SGHRS, CDR2 YFSETQ, per germline. The V end lost 0 bases, the J end lost 8 bases, and 11 bases lay between the germline ends. The CDR3 here is CASSLDVGRGYTF. CDR3 nucleotide sequence: TGCGCCAGCAGCTTGGATGTAGGACGGGGCTACACCTTC.

This clonotype came up a few times. DNA of the CDR3: TGTGCCAGTAGTCTAGTTTCCTCCTACAATGAGCAGTACTTC. Translation: CASSLVSSYNEQYF. The chain recombines TRBV19 with TRBJ2-1, with D unclear. The J call may not be correct, given that the DNA end is closer to TRBJ2-7. The V gene's germline CDR1 is LNHDA and CDR2 SQIVND (reference sequence). The length of the CDR3 is 14 residues.

There are a few counts of this clonotype. A clone one base away is much larger, so this may be a read error. V is TRBV7-8 and J is TRBJ2-1; 9 nucleotides line up with TRBD2. The J call may be mistaken, given a closer DNA end match to TRBJ2-7. The CDR3 has 14 amino acids. CDR1 and CDR2 from the germline V gene are SGHVS and FQNEAQ. CDR3 bases: TGTGCCAGCAGCGATAGCGGGAGTTACAATGAGCAGTACTTC. Protein product: CASSDSGSYNEQYF.

The chain carries TRBV11-2 and TRBJ2-1; the match to TRBD2 covers 9 bases. The length of the CDR3 is 17 residues. The germline V gene encodes CDR1 SGHAT and CDR2 FQNNGV. V lost 2 bases to trimming and J lost 9 bases; unmatched junction nucleotides: 14. The CDR3 region is CASSLNRWRGGGGEQFF. CDR3 in DNA: TGTGCCAGCAGCTTAAATCGATGGCGGGGGGGAGGGGGTGAGCAGTTCTTC. Supplemented by reference TRBV11-2 and TRBJ2-1, the full variable domain reads EAGVAQSPRYKIIEKRQSVAFWCNPISGHATLYWYQQILGQGPKLLIQFQNNGVVDDSQLPKDRFSAERLKGVDSTLKIQPAKLEDSAVYLCASSLNRWRGGGGEQFFGPGTRLTVL.

The chain has TRBV6-1 and TRBJ1-5; D is possibly TRBD1 (5 bases). This CDR3 comprises 13 residues. Germline CDR1 and CDR2: MNHNS and SASEGT. The ends were cut back, 5 bases at V and 8 bases at J, with 13 bases in the middle. CDR3 region: CASSLGQGEPQHF. The CDR3 DNA follows: TGTGCCAGCAGTCTCGGGCAAGGGGAGCCCCAGCATTTT.

This clonotype appeared many times. The CDR3 protein is CSVVAGDSYNEQFF. The CDR3 bases are TGCAGCGTTGTAGCGGGGGACTCCTACAATGAGCAGTTCTTC. This chain links TRBV29-1 with TRBJ2-1; TRBD2 matches 9 bases. The CDR3 length is 14 residues. J gave up 0 bases and V 4 bases, and 1 base lay outside the gene matches. Germline loops: CDR1 SQVTM, CDR2 ANQGSEA.

The chain carries TRBV20-1 and TRBJ1-2; possibly TRBD1 for D (6 bases). This CDR3 is 13 amino acids long. From germline, CDR1 is DFQATT and CDR2 SNEGSKA (reference sequence). Between the trimmed V and J ends, which lost 5 bases and 5 bases, there was a span of 15 bases. CDR3 DNA: TGCAGTGCTCCCTCCGGGGGCGAGTATGGCTACACCTTC. It is translated as CSAPSGGEYGYTF.

In its sample, this clonotype was seen a few times. The J gene is TRBJ1-4, the V gene TRBV29-1; the match to TRBD1 covers 9 bases. This CDR3 region has 16 residues. Trimming removed 4 bases from V and 6 bases from J; junction bases left unmatched: 12. Germline V gene data show CDR1 as SQVTM and CDR2 as ANQGSEA. The CDR3 sequence: CSVVTGGDDDDEKLFF. The CDR3 nucleotides are TGCAGCGTTGTGACAGGGGGTGATGATGATGATGAAAAACTGTTTTTT. The variable domain in full, completed from reference TRBV29-1 and TRBJ1-4, reads SAVISQKPSRDICQRGTSLTIQCQVDSQVTMMFWYRQQPGQSLTLIATANQGSEATYESGFVIDKFPISRPNLTFSTLTVSNMSPEDSSIYLCSVVTGGDDDDEKLFFGSGTQLSVL.

The genes are TRBV12-3 or TRBV12-4 and TRBJ1-1; tentatively, D is TRBD1 (5 bases). The V and J ends lost 6 bases and 10 bases respectively, with 15 bases between them. The CDR3 covers 12 residues. CDR3 in DNA: TGTGCCAGCAGCTCAACGGGGCGGGGAGCTTTCTTT. It specifies CASSSTGRGAFF.

This clonotype was seen a handful of times. The chain recombines TRBV12-5 with TRBJ1-4; D remains unclear. The germline V gene has CDR1 LGHNT and CDR2 FRNRAP. This CDR3 contains 14 residues. Trimming removed 0 bases from V and 2 bases from J, with 4 bases in between. The CDR3 reads CASGLVGTNEKLFF. In nucleotides, the CDR3 is TGTGCTAGTGGTTTGGTAGGGACTAATGAAAAACTGTTTTTT.

A few counts support this clonotype. This chain uses TRBV19 with TRBJ2-1, with 8 bases lining up with TRBD1. This CDR3 region has 13 residues. The V gene end was trimmed by 5 bases and the J gene end by 7 bases; junction bases not matched to a gene: 4. Germline V CDR1 and CDR2: LNHDA, SQIVND (reference sequence). The CDR3 spells CASSADRENEQFF. For the CDR3, the DNA is TGTGCCAGTAGTGCGGACAGGGAGAATGAGCAGTTCTTC.

This clonotype has a count of ten or more. The chain employs TRBV7-2 and TRBJ2-3; 10 nucleotides match TRBD2. V trimming: 5 bases; J trimming: 2 bases; junction bases outside the gene matches: 4. The CDR3 sequence is 15 residues long. Germline CDR1 reads SGHTA; CDR2 reads FQGNSA. The CDR3 spells CASSSGLAATDTQYF. The CDR3 DNA follows: TGTGCCAGCAGCAGCGGACTAGCGGCCACAGATACGCAGTATTTT.

The chain recombines TRBV6-5 with TRBJ1-1; 7 bases agree with TRBD1. CDR1 is MNHEY, CDR2 SVGAGI, per germline. Trimming at V came to 5 bases and at J to 2 bases, leaving 5 bases not matched to a gene. This CDR3 comprises 14 residues. CDR3 protein: CASSRDSENTEAFF. CDR3 coding DNA: TGTGCCAGCAGTCGGGACAGTGAAAACACTGAAGCTTTCTTT.

This clonotype has a handful of counts. This chain connects TRBV11-2 to TRBJ1-2; TRBD1 matches at 7 bases. The CDR3 has 15 residues. Trimming cost V 6 bases and J 8 bases; bases outside gene matches: 15. In germline, CDR1 is SGHAT, CDR2 FQNNGV. The CDR3 DNA reads as TGTGCCAGCAGGATGTTGGGACAGTACGGTCGCGGCTACACCTTC. The encoded protein is CASRMLGQYGRGYTF.

This clonotype was seen only a few times. The chain uses TRBV12-3 or TRBV12-4 and TRBJ1-1, with D tentatively TRBD1 (6 bases). With 0 bases removed from V and 1 base from J, the gap between germline ends came to 9 bases. The CDR3 contains 15 residues. The CDR3 here is CASSLAGHSNTEAFF. The CDR3 DNA reads TGTGCCAGCAGTTTAGCGGGACATTCGAACACTGAAGCTTTCTTT.

The CDR3 nucleotides are TGTGCCAGCGACCAAGGCTTGGAACAAGAGACCCAGTACTTC. Amino acid sequence: CASDQGLEQETQYF. The chain is built from TRBV12-3 or TRBV12-4 and TRBJ2-5, with D hard to call. The CDR3 totals 14 residues. Trimming shortened V by 8 bases and J by 2 bases, and 15 bases separated the two germline ends.

Details on this clonotype: A read error may produce the germline difference seen at one junction end. V and J are TRBV20-1 and TRBJ2-5; D remains ambiguous. The CDR3 sequence is 14 residues long. Germline V CDR1 and CDR2: DFQATT, SNEGSKA (reference sequence). CDR3 nucleotides: TGCGGTGCTATTACGCGGCGGCTTCGCAATGAGCAGTACTTC. Protein sequence: CGAITRRLRNEQYF.

To note about this clonotype: One junction end does not reproduce the germline sequence, and a read error may be involved. J is TRBJ1-3 and V is TRBV5-1; 9 nucleotides agree with TRBD1. The CDR3 runs to 14 residues. Germline-derived CDR1 and CDR2 are SGHRS and YFSETQ. The CDR3 is CTSSPGTGRNTIYF. DNA for the CDR3: TGCACCAGCAGCCCCGGGACAGGGCGAAACACCATATATTTT. Filled out from reference TRBV5-1 and TRBJ1-3, the complete variable domain reads KAGVTQTPRYLIKTRGQQVTLSCSPISGHRSVSWYQQTPGQGLQFLFEYFSETQRNKGNFPGRFSGRQFSNSRSEMNVSTLELGDSALYLCTSSPGTGRNTIYFGEGSWLTVV.

This clonotype was seen more than once but under ten times. This rearrangement joins TRBV12-5 to TRBJ2-3; weak D call: TRBD1 (6 bases). There are 16 residues in the CDR3. Trimming took 6 bases from V and 4 from J, leaving 20 bases between them. Per germline, CDR1 LGHNT and CDR2 FRNRAP. The CDR3 region has the DNA TGTGCTAGTGGCAAAGGGGACACCACTCTTGCAGATACGCAGTATTTT. Translating gives CASGKGDTTLADTQYF.

The chain joins TRBV3-1 to TRBJ1-2; weak D call: TRBD1 (5 bases). The CDR3 extends over 14 amino acids. V was clipped by 2 bases and J by 4 bases, with 11 bases between them. Germline assignment: CDR1 LGHDT and CDR2 YNNKEL (reference sequence). This chain's CDR3 is CASSQQGLAYGYTF. The CDR3 coding sequence is TGTGCCAGCAGCCAACAGGGTCTAGCCTATGGCTACACCTTC.

DNA for the CDR3: TGTGCCAGCAGCTTCACGAGGGAGTCGGCTGAAGCTTTCTTT. Its translation: CASSFTRESAEAFF. V is TRBV7-9 and J is TRBJ1-1; D remains unclear. Germline values: CDR1 SEHNR, CDR2 FQNEAQ (reference sequence). This CDR3 has 14 residues. V lost 3 bases, J lost 6 bases, and 14 bases lay in between.

A single count supports this clonotype. The rearrangement joins TRBV7-9 to TRBJ1-4, with TRBD1 matching 10 bases. The CDR3 consists of 14 residues. Germline V gene sequence: CDR1 SEHNR, CDR2 FQNEAQ (reference sequence). V gave up 5 bases and J gave up 10 bases; unmatched junction bases: 7. The CDR3 region is CASSPDRGIRKLFF. As DNA, the CDR3 is TGTGCCAGCAGCCCGGACAGGGGGATACGAAAACTGTTTTTT.

CDR3 DNA sequence: TGCAGTGCTAGAGACGTCCGCCTGACTAGCGGGGGGTCAAGCTCCTACAATGAGCAGTTCTTC. This translates into CSARDVRLTSGGSSSYNEQFF. This chain joins TRBV20-1 and TRBJ2-1, with TRBD2 identical over 13 bases. J was trimmed by 0 bases and V by 0 bases; bases with no gene match: 14. The length of the CDR3 is 21 residues. Germline CDR1 and CDR2: DFQATT and SNEGSKA (reference sequence).

The table lists this clonotype with a few counts. This chain joins TRBV25-1 and TRBJ1-2; TRBD1 matches at 8 bases. The germline V gene has CDR1 MGHDK and CDR2 SYGVNS. This CDR3 spans 13 amino acids. Trimming took 2 bases from V and 7 from J; bases not matched to a gene: 3. This CDR3 reads CASSERGQGGYTF. As DNA, the CDR3 is TGTGCCAGCAGTGAACGAGGACAGGGTGGCTACACCTTC.

This chain uses TRBV21-1 with TRBJ2-1. TRBV21-1 is noted as a pseudogene. This CDR3 is 16 amino acids long. The CDR3 protein is CASRSLTVVTYNEQFF. For the CDR3, the DNA is TGTGCCAGCAGGAGTTTGACGGTGGTGACCTACAATGAGCAGTTCTTC.

This clonotype was counted at least ten times. This chain links TRBV10-3 with TRBJ2-3; D ambiguous. The CDR3 loop spans 12 amino acids. Trimming cost V 10 bases and J 2 bases, with 10 bases left between them. Germline CDR1 ENHRY, CDR2 SYGVKD. This CDR3 is CATKTATDTQYF. The CDR3 bases are TGTGCCACCAAGACCGCCACAGATACGCAGTATTTT.

This clonotype was picked up a small number of times. CDR3 loop: CSAPPTGDTHLHF. CDR3 DNA sequence: TGCAGTGCCCCCCCAACCGGGGACACCCACCTCCACTTT. The rearrangement joins TRBV20-1 to TRBJ1-6; possible D gene TRBD1, 6 bases. Germline loops: CDR1 DFQATT, CDR2 SNEGSKA (reference sequence). Between the trimmed V and J ends, which lost 6 bases and 15 bases, there was a span of 21 bases. This CDR3 has 13 amino acids.